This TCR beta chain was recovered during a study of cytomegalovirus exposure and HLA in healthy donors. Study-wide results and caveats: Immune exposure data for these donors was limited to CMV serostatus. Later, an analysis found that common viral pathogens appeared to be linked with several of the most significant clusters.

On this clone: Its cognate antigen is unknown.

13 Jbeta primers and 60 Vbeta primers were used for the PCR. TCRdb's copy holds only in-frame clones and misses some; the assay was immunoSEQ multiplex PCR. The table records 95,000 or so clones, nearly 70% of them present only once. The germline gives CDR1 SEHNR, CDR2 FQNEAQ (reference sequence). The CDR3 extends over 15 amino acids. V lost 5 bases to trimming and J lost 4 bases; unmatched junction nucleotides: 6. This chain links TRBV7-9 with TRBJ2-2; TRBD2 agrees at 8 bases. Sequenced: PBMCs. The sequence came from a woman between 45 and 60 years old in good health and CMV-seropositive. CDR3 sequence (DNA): TGTGCCAGCAGCCCGCCGGGAGGGGCCACCGGGGAGCTGTTTTTT. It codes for CASSPPGGATGELFF.